This entry concerns a single T cell receptor beta chain. Its specificity is unknown. A clone one base away is much larger, so this may be a read error. The CDR3 totals 14 residues. Template switching added a universal primer binding site, and final cDNA carried unique molecular identifiers. MiXCR was run by TCRdb on the 5' RACE reads, yielding one entry per CDR3 protein. The sample contains under 250,000 distinct CDR3 sequences, about 13% of which appear only once. The data were obtained in a study of identical twins. General study results and limits: The more abundant beta clonotypes in cord blood had fewer insertions, and memory repertoires did not show this.

These same records also appear under a second study, on yellow fever vaccine responses in identical twins.

V gene TRBV12-3 or TRBV12-4 combines with J gene TRBJ2-1, with 7 bases matching TRBD2. Source material: memory (CD45RO+) T cells sorted from blood. The receptor comes from a woman between 18 and 30 years old in good health. This CDR3 reads CASRIGLGSNELFF. The DNA for the CDR3 is TGTGCCAGCAGGATTGGACTAGGGAGCAATGAGCTGTTCTTC.